This T cell receptor beta chain was sequenced in a study of blood T cells in healthy people across ages. Every donor gave roughly 9.2 milliliters of peripheral blood. Per-sample PBMC isolation yielded at least 7 million cells. In the case of this clonotype: Its matching antigen is unknown.

This CDR3 is 17 amino acids long. The V gene's germline CDR1 is MNHNS and CDR2 SASEGT. Findings and caveats of the study: Across the age range, TCR beta diversity per million T cells fell in a roughly linear way. Since the PBMCs were unsorted, naive and antigen-experienced cells could not be conclusively compared.

Primed by a sample-barcoded 5' primer and a J-beta primer mix, a second PCR proceeded for about 7 to 11 cycles. TCRdb recomputed calls from the 5' RACE reads with MiXCR, one row per CDR3 protein. Here the sample spans 1.5 million to 1.8 million distinct CDR3 sequences, around 40% being singletons. V usage is TRBV6-1 and J usage is TRBJ2-7, with 8 bases aligning to TRBD1. The closer fit of TRBJ2-5 to the DNA end suggests the J call may be wrong. The receptor comes from a woman younger than 35 in good health. The sample comprised blood. CDR3 sequence (DNA): TGTGCCAGCAGTGAAGTTCCCAGACAGGGGCAGAGGGAGACCCAGTACTTC. It codes for CASSEVPRQGQRETQYF.